These T cell receptor beta chains were read from a single sample in a study of T cells after yellow fever vaccination. TCRdb reprocessed the 5' RACE reads with MiXCR, giving one entry per CDR3 protein. The top ten hold nearly 2.5% of the sample, which has about 130,000 distinct CDR3 sequences, approximately 7% seen once. The sample consisted of CD4+ T cells sorted from PBMCs, taken around 10 days after the first yellow fever vaccination. The receptor set was obtained from a man aged 18 to 29 who received the YFV17D yellow fever vaccine. Each CDR3 is given with its conserved first and last residue. The D gene is left open where the match is weak. Size tells how often a clone was seen (once, few, many) or the class of an expanded clone, and some rows leave it out.

d_call	clone_size	j_call	v_call	cdr3_aa	cdr3_nt
TRBD2	many	TRBJ2-2	TRBV14	CASSQGPRGRLTGELFF	TGTGCCAGCAGCCAAGGCCCGCGGGGGAGGCTCACCGGGGAGCTGTTTTTT
TRBD1	few	TRBJ1-1	TRBV7-2	CASSLDRGTFF	TGTGCCAGCAGCTTAGACAGGGGAACTTTCTTT
-	many	TRBJ2-3	TRBV7-2	CASSLASGDNTQYF	TGTGCCAGCAGCTTAGCAAGTGGGGATAATACGCAGTATTTT
-	many	TRBJ2-2	TRBV6-2/TRBV6-3	CASSYDTTNTGELFF	TGTGCCAGCAGTTACGACACAACGAACACCGGGGAGCTGTTTTTT
TRBD1	many	TRBJ2-1	TRBV6-5	CASRAGTANNEQFF	TGTGCCAGCAGAGCCGGGACAGCAAACAATGAGCAGTTCTTC
-	-	TRBJ2-3	TRBV18	CATEQSDTQYF	TGTGCCACTGAGCAGTCAGATACGCAGTATTTT
-	-	TRBJ2-1	TRBV20-1	CSASLPAQYNEQFF	TGCAGTGCTAGTCTTCCAGCCCAATACAATGAGCAGTTCTTC
TRBD1	many	TRBJ1-3	TRBV5-1	CASRVSGTGGDTIYF	TGCGCCAGCAGAGTCTCCGGGACAGGGGGAGACACCATATATTTT
TRBD1	many	TRBJ2-1	TRBV7-2	CASSPFRQGRQGEQFF	TGTGCCAGCAGCCCCTTTCGACAGGGGAGGCAGGGTGAGCAGTTCTTC
-	many	TRBJ2-1	TRBV20-1	CSASEDFNEQFF	TGCAGTGCTAGCGAGGACTTTAATGAGCAGTTCTTC
-	many	TRBJ1-1	TRBV20-1	CSAKSDKNTEAFF	TGCAGTGCCAAAAGTGACAAGAACACTGAAGCTTTCTTT
TRBD1	-	TRBJ1-1	TRBV12-3/TRBV12-4	CASSSQGTKTEAFF	TGTGCCAGCAGTTCACAGGGGACGAAAACTGAAGCTTTCTTT
TRBD1	few	TRBJ1-6	TRBV6-2/TRBV6-3	CATQLTGGSWRPIQNNSPLHF	TGTGCCACCCAACTGACAGGGGGCTCGTGGAGGCCCATCCAAAATAATTCACCCCTCCACTTT
TRBD2	many	TRBJ2-1	TRBV29-1	CSVSGTSGYNEQFF	TGCAGCGTGTCCGGGACTAGCGGGTACAATGAGCAGTTCTTC
-	few	TRBJ2-3	TRBV18	CASSPFPQGNTQYF	TGTGCCAGCTCACCATTCCCCCAGGGGAATACGCAGTATTTT
-	many	TRBJ1-4	TRBV6-5	CASSPWGGATNEKLFF	TGTGCCAGCAGTCCTTGGGGGGGTGCAACTAATGAAAAACTGTTTTTT
-	many	TRBJ1-1	TRBV12-3/TRBV12-4	CASSLFLGVGGSEAFF	TGTGCCAGCAGTTTATTCCTAGGAGTGGGTGGGTCTGAAGCTTTCTTT
-	-	TRBJ2-5	TRBV5-1	CASSLKTGLETQYF	TGCGCCAGCTCTTTAAAAACAGGGTTAGAGACCCAGTACTTC
-	many	TRBJ2-2	TRBV4-3	CASSQDAHSGELFF	TGCGCCAGCAGCCAAGACGCACACTCCGGGGAGCTGTTTTTT
TRBD2	many	TRBJ2-5	TRBV5-1	CASTLGRGARETQYF	TGCGCCAGCACGCTTGGGAGGGGAGCGAGAGAGACCCAGTACTTC
TRBD2	many	TRBJ2-3	TRBV10-3	CATGTSGNTDTQYF	TGTGCCACGGGGACTAGCGGAAACACAGATACGCAGTATTTT
TRBD2	many	TRBJ2-1	TRBV7-3	CASSLGLAGVASYNEQFF	TGTGCCAGCAGCTTGGGACTAGCGGGGGTAGCCTCCTACAATGAGCAGTTCTTC
-	many	TRBJ1-6	TRBV7-9	CASSLEATQASPLHF	TGTGCCAGCAGCTTGGAGGCGACCCAGGCTTCACCCCTCCACTTT
TRBD2	many	TRBJ2-7	TRBV4-2	CASSPGSLAGGTPDEQYF	TGTGCCAGCAGCCCAGGCTCACTAGCGGGGGGGACCCCCGACGAGCAGTACTTC
TRBD1	many	TRBJ2-3	TRBV9	CASSSHLRGQDTQYF	TGTGCCAGCAGCTCCCACCTTAGGGGGCAGGATACGCAGTATTTT
TRBD2	many	TRBJ2-1	TRBV27	CASSRKPLAGERDEQFF	TGTGCCAGCAGCAGAAAGCCACTAGCGGGGGAACGTGATGAGCAGTTCTTC
TRBD2	many	TRBJ2-5	TRBV3-1	CASSQDLTSGGRTQYF	TGTGCCAGCAGCCAAGATCTTACTAGCGGGGGGCGGACCCAGTACTTC
-	many	TRBJ1-4	TRBV12-3/TRBV12-4	CASSSQGKLFF	TGTGCCAGCAGCTCCCAGGGAAAACTGTTTTTT
TRBD1	-	TRBJ1-2	TRBV4-1	CASRAGVWDRFSSYGYTF	TGCGCCAGCAGGGCAGGAGTCTGGGACAGGTTCTCGAGCTATGGCTACACCTTC
TRBD2	many	TRBJ2-1	TRBV5-5	CASSLVSGGLGNEQFF	TGTGCCAGCAGCTTGGTTAGCGGGGGATTGGGCAATGAGCAGTTCTTC
-	many	TRBJ1-2	TRBV7-9	CASSLSAGLRGYGYTF	TGTGCCAGCAGCTTATCCGCCGGGCTCCGAGGGTATGGCTACACCTTC
TRBD1	many	TRBJ2-2	TRBV12-3/TRBV12-4	CASRGQVNTGELFF	TGTGCCAGCCGGGGACAGGTGAACACCGGGGAGCTGTTTTTT
-	many	TRBJ2-1	TRBV20-1	CRTWAVGVKEQFF	TGCAGGACCTGGGCCGTCGGGGTAAAGGAGCAGTTCTTC
-	many	TRBJ2-2	TRBV5-1	CASRRASTGELFF	TGCGCCAGCAGAAGGGCATCCACCGGGGAGCTGTTTTTT
TRBD1	-	TRBJ2-7	TRBV7-9	CASSLVGTGPLEQYF	TGTGCCAGCAGCTTAGTAGGGACAGGGCCACTCGAGCAGTACTTC
-	-	TRBJ2-5	TRBV5-1	CASSPSPQETQYF	TGCGCCAGCAGCCCCTCGCCTCAAGAGACCCAGTACTTC
-	-	TRBJ1-1	TRBV18	CASSPPPGTEAFF	TGTGCCAGCTCACCTCCCCCAGGGACTGAAGCTTTCTTT
-	-	TRBJ1-6	TRBV7-9	CASSGDPVNSPLHF	TGTGCCAGCAGCGGGGACCCTGTTAATTCACCCCTCCACTTT
-	many	TRBJ1-2	TRBV20-1	CSAREVVDRGGYTF	TGCAGTGCTAGAGAGGTTGTGGACAGAGGAGGCTACACCTTC
-	many	TRBJ2-5	TRBV20-1	CSASRLEQETQYF	TGCAGTGCTAGCCGCTTGGAACAAGAGACCCAGTACTTC
-	many	TRBJ2-1	TRBV18	CASSPPAGAYNEQFF	TGTGCCAGCTCACCACCGGCCGGGGCATACAATGAGCAGTTCTTC
-	many	TRBJ2-5	TRBV7-2	CASSLVADGETQYF	TGTGCCAGCAGCTTAGTTGCAGACGGAGAGACCCAGTACTTC
TRBD2	many	TRBJ2-2	TRBV5-1	CASSLLSAGGIGTGELFF	TGCGCCAGCAGCTTGTTAAGCGCGGGGGGCATTGGCACCGGGGAGCTGTTTTTT
-	many	TRBJ2-7	TRBV5-1	CASSLAGMSEQYF	TGCGCCAGCAGCTTGGCAGGGATGAGCGAGCAGTACTTC
-	many	TRBJ2-3	TRBV5-6	CASTVPDTDTQYF	TGTGCCAGCACCGTACCCGACACAGATACGCAGTATTTT
TRBD2	many	TRBJ2-1	TRBV4-3	CASSLRTSGGPYNEQFF	TGCGCCAGCAGCCTAAGGACTAGCGGGGGCCCTTACAATGAGCAGTTCTTC
-	few	TRBJ2-1	TRBV7-2	CASSLSRWNNEQFF	TGTGCCAGCAGCTTAAGTCGCTGGAACAATGAGCAGTTCTTC
TRBD2	many	TRBJ2-2	TRBV12-3/TRBV12-4	CASITGLAAGELFF	TGTGCCAGCATCACCGGACTAGCGGCCGGGGAGCTGTTTTTT
-	many	TRBJ2-3	TRBV6-4	CASSAWGFTDTQYF	TGTGCCAGCAGTGCATGGGGCTTCACAGATACGCAGTATTTT